These 27 T cell receptor beta chains were sequenced from one sample in a study of cytomegalovirus exposure and HLA in healthy donors. Amplification used 60 Vbeta primers and 13 Jbeta primers. Produced via immunoSEQ multiplex PCR; TCRdb's table is partial and in-frame only. The table lists about 130,000 clones, around 80% of them singletons. The sample comprised PBMCs. Source of these receptors: a man under 40 in good health and CMV-seronegative.

The chain couples TRBV28 to TRBJ1-4; tentative D call: TRBD1 (5 bases). CDR3 length: 14 residues. Per the germline V gene, CDR1 is MDHEN and CDR2 is SYDVKM. Trimming removed 1 base from V and 11 bases from J, with 14 bases in between. The CDR3 sequence is CASSLSGFKGKLFF. CDR3 nucleotides: TGTGCCAGCAGTTTATCAGGGTTCAAGGGGAAACTGTTTTTT.

The chain joins TRBV19 to TRBJ1-5; the D is unclear. From germline, CDR1 is LNHDA and CDR2 SQIVND (reference sequence). Trimming took off 3 bases at V and 4 bases at J, with 16 bases between the two ends. The CDR3 extends over 16 amino acids. This CDR3 reads CASSISSGYTNQPQHF. The CDR3 DNA follows: TGTGCCAGTAGTATCTCCTCGGGATACACAAATCAGCCCCAGCATTTT.

This chain links TRBV30 with TRBJ1-2, with 7 positions matching TRBD1. Germline lookup yields CDR1 GTSNPN and CDR2 SVGIG (reference sequence). V lost 0 bases, J lost 5 bases, and 3 bases stayed unmatched. This CDR3 has 13 residues. CDR3 in amino acids: CAWSVLQGYGYTF. The CDR3 DNA follows: TGTGCCTGGAGTGTGTTACAGGGGTATGGCTACACCTTC. The full variable domain, with the rest looked up from reference TRBV30 and TRBJ1-2, is SQTIHQWPATLVQPVGSPLSLECTVEGTSNPNLYWYRQAAGRGLQLLFYSVGIGQISSEVPQNLSASRPQDRQFILSSKKLLLSDSGFYLCAWSVLQGYGYTFGSGTRLTVV.

The chain uses TRBV5-1 and TRBJ2-7; 11 bases are shared with TRBD2. There are 15 residues in the CDR3. Germline V CDR1 and CDR2: SGHRS, YFSETQ. With V trimmed by 4 bases and J by 1 base, 4 bases remained unmatched. In nucleotides, the CDR3 is TGCGCCAGCAGCCGTACTAGCGGGGGATCCTACGAGCAGTACTTC. Its protein is CASSRTSGGSYEQYF.

The CDR3: CASSQRTGGLYNEQFF. CDR3 coding DNA: TGCGCCAGCAGCCAACGGACAGGGGGCCTCTACAATGAGCAGTTCTTC. The gene calls are TRBV4-3 and TRBJ2-1, with TRBD1 identical over 11 bases. The V gene's germline CDR1 is LGHNA and CDR2 YSLEER. The J segment lost 3 bases and the V segment lost 2 bases, leaving 3 bases of the junction unmatched. CDR3 length: 16 amino acids.

The V gene is TRBV27, the J gene TRBJ1-5; the D gene is possibly TRBD1 (5 bases). CDR3 length: 13 amino acids. Germline-derived CDR1 and CDR2 are MNHEY and SMNVEV (reference sequence). The ends were cut back, 4 bases at V and 3 bases at J, with 7 bases in the middle. The CDR3 DNA reads as TGTGCCAGCAGTTCAGGGTCCAATCAGCCCCAGCATTTT. Encoded protein: CASSSGSNQPQHF.

In this sample, this clone turned up once. V is TRBV5-1 and J is TRBJ2-7, with 10 bases lining up with TRBD1. Germline loops: CDR1 SGHRS, CDR2 YFSETQ. V was pared by 4 bases and J by 3 bases, with 4 bases of the junction left unmatched. CDR3 size: 14 residues. CDR3 sequence (DNA): TGCGCCAGCAGCCCCGACAGGGGGCACTACGAGCAGTACTTC. Protein: CASSPDRGHYEQYF.

The chain has TRBV18 and TRBJ2-1, with D perhaps TRBD2 (6 bases). Germline V gene lookup returns CDR1 KGHSH and CDR2 LQKENI. The CDR3 runs to 14 residues. Trimming stripped 2 bases from V and 7 bases from J, with 12 bases between. The CDR3 nucleotides are TGTGCCAGCTCACCAGACTCTGCGGGGAATGAGCAGTTCTTC. This sequence encodes CASSPDSAGNEQFF.

The chain is built from TRBV7-9 and TRBJ1-5, with D unresolved. Trimming cost V 4 bases and J 0 bases, with 13 bases left between them. The CDR3 is 16 residues long. Per the germline V gene, CDR1 is SEHNR and CDR2 is FQNEAQ (reference sequence). The CDR3: CASSSPHGDSNQPQHF. The CDR3 DNA follows: TGTGCCAGCAGCTCGCCGCACGGAGATAGCAATCAGCCCCAGCATTTT.

The gene calls are TRBV11-1 and TRBJ2-7, with D uncertain. The germline V gene encodes CDR1 SGHAT and CDR2 FQDESV (reference sequence). The V end lost 5 bases, the J end lost 4 bases, and 12 bases lay between the germline ends. The CDR3 totals 13 residues. CDR3 in amino acids: CASSPQSEYEQYF. The CDR3 DNA sequence: TGTGCCAGCAGCCCCCAGTCGGAGTACGAGCAGTACTTC.

This chain joins TRBV30 and TRBJ2-4; D is perhaps TRBD2 (7 bases). The CDR3 extends over 16 amino acids. Trimming stripped 0 bases from V and 3 bases from J, with 15 bases between. Germline CDR1 reads GTSNPN; CDR2 reads SVGIG (reference sequence). This chain's CDR3 is CAWSVGGGSVKNIQYF. The CDR3 nucleotides read TGTGCCTGGAGTGTAGGGGGGGGCTCTGTCAAAAACATTCAGTACTTC.

This sequence joins TRBV6-1 and TRBJ2-5, with 14 bases matching TRBD2. Trimming removed 8 bases from V and 5 bases from J; junction bases left unmatched: 7. Looked up from germline, CDR1 is MNHNS and CDR2 is SASEGT. This CDR3 has 15 residues. CDR3 residues: CASGTSGSGSETQYF. The CDR3 bases are TGTGCCAGCGGGACTAGCGGGAGTGGGTCCGAGACCCAGTACTTC.

The chain has TRBV15 and TRBJ2-7; TRBD1 might be the D (6 bases). The V gene's germline CDR1 is LNHNV and CDR2 YYDKDF (reference sequence). The CDR3 loop spans 13 amino acids. V shed 9 bases and J shed 3 bases, with 15 bases lying between them. The CDR3 DNA reads TGTGCCACTAGACAACAGGGTAGCTACGAGCAGTACTTC. Residues: CATRQQGSYEQYF.

This sequence joins TRBV18 and TRBJ1-2; 9 nucleotides match TRBD1. CDR1 is KGHSH, CDR2 LQKENI, per germline. The junction had 5 bases not matched to a gene; V was cut back by 3 bases and J by 6 bases. The CDR3 runs to 14 residues. The CDR3 DNA reads TGTGCCAGCTCACCGGGGGACAGGGCGGATGGCTACACCTTC. It is translated as CASSPGDRADGYTF.

This rearrangement joins TRBV7-9 to TRBJ1-2; maybe TRBD1 (6 bases). The CDR3 length is 15 residues. Per the germline V gene, CDR1 is SEHNR and CDR2 is FQNEAQ (reference sequence). Trimming shortened V by 4 bases and J by 2 bases, and 14 bases separated the two germline ends. The chain's CDR3 is CASSSWDNRNYGYTF. The CDR3 coding sequence is TGTGCCAGCAGCTCTTGGGACAATAGGAACTATGGCTACACCTTC. The full variable domain, in which reference TRBV7-9 and TRBJ1-2 provide the parts outside the CDR3, is DTGVSQNPRHKITKRGQNVTFRCDPISEHNRLYWYRQTLGQGPEFLTYFQNEAQLEKSRLLSDRFSAERPKGSFSTLEIQRTEQGDSAMYLCASSSWDNRNYGYTFGSGTRLTVV.

The chain employs TRBV6-6 and TRBJ2-1; tentative D call: TRBD1 (7 bases). This CDR3 is 16 amino acids long. V lost 1 base and J lost 4, with 14 bases in between. Looked up from germline, CDR1 is MNHNY and CDR2 is SVGAGI (reference sequence). The CDR3, as DNA: TGTGCCAGCAGTTACTGGAGGGACAGAAGTTACAATGAGCAGTTCTTC. It specifies CASSYWRDRSYNEQFF.

The chain has TRBV5-1 and TRBJ2-1, with 9 bases that match TRBD1. V dropped 2 bases and J dropped 9; count of bases not matched to a gene: 12. The germline CDR1 and CDR2 sequences are SGHRS and YFSETQ. This CDR3 is 16 amino acids long. The CDR3, as DNA: TGCGCCAGCAGCTTTACACCGGGACAGGGTTTTGGTGAGCAGTTCTTC. This codes for CASSFTPGQGFGEQFF.

V and J are TRBV2 and TRBJ2-5; 14 bases line up with TRBD2. V gave up 6 bases and J gave up 7 bases; unmatched junction bases: 13. Germline V gene sequence: CDR1 SNHLY, CDR2 FYNNEI. CDR3 size: 17 residues. CDR3 DNA sequence: TGTGCCAGCAGGGGCGGAGGGACTAGCGGGGGATGGGGGACCCAGTACTTC. Translation gives CASRGGGTSGGWGTQYF.

The V gene is TRBV7-2, the J gene TRBJ2-4, with TRBD1 matching over 7 bases. The V gene end was trimmed by 1 base and the J gene end by 8 bases; junction bases not matched to a gene: 5. Germline V gives CDR1 SGHTA, CDR2 FQGNSA. The CDR3 is made up of 14 amino acids. The chain's CDR3 is CASSLEGAWDIQYF. The CDR3 coding sequence is TGTGCCAGCAGCTTAGAGGGGGCCTGGGACATTCAGTACTTC.

This chain links TRBV4-3 with TRBJ1-1, with 7 bases matching TRBD1. The junction had 3 bases not matched to a gene; V was cut back by 1 base and J by 4 bases. Germline CDR1 LGHNA, CDR2 YSLEER. The CDR3 is 14 amino acids. CDR3 bases: TGCGCCAGCAGCCAAGTACAGGGGATCACTGAAGCTTTCTTT. Translation gives CASSQVQGITEAFF.

The chain uses TRBV19 and TRBJ2-2; TRBD2 matches at 7 bases. The CDR3 extends over 16 amino acids. Per the germline V gene, CDR1 is LNHDA and CDR2 is SQIVND (reference sequence). The junction had 10 bases not matched to a gene; V was cut back by 5 bases and J by 4 bases. CDR3 bases: TGTGCCAGTAGTCCGCCTACTAGCGAAGGCACCGGGGAGCTGTTTTTT. Translating it yields CASSPPTSEGTGELFF.

The chain uses TRBV10-3 and TRBJ1-5; weak D call: TRBD1 (5 bases). The CDR3 contains 13 residues. The V end lost 3 bases, the J end lost 5 bases, and 8 bases lay between the germline ends. Germline-derived CDR1 and CDR2 are ENHRY and SYGVKD. CDR3 sequence reads: CAISDRVDQPQHF. CDR3 DNA: TGTGCCATCAGTGACAGGGTGGATCAGCCCCAGCATTTT.

This chain uses TRBV10-3 with TRBJ2-2; the match to TRBD1 covers 8 bases. The CDR3 is 16 residues long. In germline, CDR1 is ENHRY, CDR2 SYGVKD. The trim removed 3 bases at V and 5 bases at J, leaving 8 bases unmatched. CDR3 amino acids: CAISDSKTGVTGELFF. CDR3 coding DNA: TGTGCCATCAGTGACTCCAAGACAGGGGTGACCGGGGAGCTGTTTTTT.

The V gene is TRBV7-8, the J gene TRBJ2-5; 7 bases are shared with TRBD2. The CDR3 contains 14 residues. Germline assignment: CDR1 SGHVS and CDR2 FQNEAQ. With V trimmed by 5 bases and J by 2 bases, 5 bases remained unmatched. CDR3 residues: CASSKSGTQETQYF. The CDR3 nucleotides are TGTGCCAGCAGCAAAAGCGGGACGCAAGAGACCCAGTACTTC.

This clone was seen only once. The genes are TRBV5-1 and TRBJ2-1; TRBD1 matches at 7 bases. The V gene's germline CDR1 is SGHRS and CDR2 YFSETQ. Trimming cost V 0 bases and J 3 bases; bases outside gene matches: 9. This CDR3 comprises 17 residues. CDR3 in DNA: TGCGCCAGCAGCTTGGTGTATAGGGGGCAGAGCTACAATGAGCAGTTCTTC. Protein product: CASSLVYRGQSYNEQFF.

The chain has TRBV5-1 and TRBJ2-2; TRBD2 matches 8 bases. The V and J ends lost 4 bases and 6 bases, in that order; junction bases with no gene match: 8. Germline CDR1 and CDR2: SGHRS and YFSETQ. CDR3 length equals 15 residues. In DNA form, the CDR3 reads TGCGCCAGCAGCGCCGCGGGGGGCGCCCCCGGGGAGCTGTTTTTT. Its translation: CASSAAGGAPGELFF.

The chain carries TRBV28 and TRBJ2-2; unclear D gene. Germline assignment: CDR1 MDHEN and CDR2 SYDVKM. With 6 bases removed from V and 3 bases from J, the gap between germline ends came to 11 bases. This CDR3 is 14 amino acids long. CDR3 amino acids: CASRLDTYTGELFF. The DNA of the CDR3 is TGTGCCAGCAGGCTCGACACTTACACCGGGGAGCTGTTTTTT.